These T cell receptor beta chains were read from a single sample in a study of T-cell reconstitution after alpha-beta-depleted transplantation in children. TCRdb called the PCR reads again in MiXCR, with one record for every CDR3 protein. The table shows approximately 400,000 distinct CDR3 sequences, with about a tenth occurring only once. The starting material was PBMCs from the stem cell graft donor, obtained from the stem cell graft. These receptors were taken from a human donor who donated a stem cell graft to a child with acute myeloid leukemia. CDR3s include the opening cysteine and the closing phenylalanine or tryptophan. The D gene is left open where the match is weak. Not all rows give a size; the values are once, few, many and, for expanded clones, a class.

>TRBJ2-5|TRBV7-8|few|TRBD2|14
CASSPGTIPETQYF
TGTGCCAGCAGCCCCGGGACTATCCCGGAGACCCAGTACTTC
>TRBJ1-3|TRBV20-1|few|NA|15
CSAPGEWGSGNTIYF
TGCAGTGCTCCAGGGGAGTGGGGCTCTGGAAACACCATATATTTT
>TRBJ2-7|TRBV10-3|NA|TRBD1|14
CATSKTGQPYEQYF
TGTGCCACCTCGAAGACAGGGCAGCCCTACGAGCAGTACTTC
>TRBJ1-5|TRBV7-2|NA|NA|15
CASSLANQGGQPQHF
TGTGCCAGCAGCTTAGCCAATCAGGGTGGACAGCCCCAGCATTTT
>TRBJ2-4|TRBV29-1|NA|TRBD1|15
CSAVPGQGARNIQYF
TGCAGCGCCGTCCCTGGACAGGGGGCGAGAAACATTCAGTACTTC
>TRBJ2-3|TRBV24-1|few|NA|18
CATSSFRGGRLLTDTQYF
TGTGCCACCAGTTCTTTTCGAGGGGGTCGCCTCCTCACAGATACGCAGTATTTT
>TRBJ2-4|TRBV15|few|TRBD1|17
CATSRAGQGLAKNIQYF
TGTGCCACCAGCAGAGCTGGACAGGGACTAGCCAAAAACATTCAGTACTTC
>TRBJ1-6|TRBV4-1|many|TRBD1|16
CASSQELGTGNSPLHF
TGCGCCAGCAGCCAAGAGCTTGGGACAGGGAATTCACCCCTCCACTTT
>TRBJ2-5|TRBV5-6|NA|NA|14
CASTLTGAGETQYF
TGTGCCAGCACCCTGACTGGGGCTGGGGAGACCCAGTACTTC
>TRBJ1-2|TRBV29-1|NA|NA|15
CSVEANFSGRNGYTF
TGCAGCGTTGAAGCTAATTTTTCCGGGAGGAATGGCTACACCTTC
>TRBJ2-7|TRBV7-2|few|TRBD2|16
CASSLAGTSSSYEQYF
TGTGCCAGCAGCTTGGCCGGGACTAGCTCCTCGTACGAGCAGTACTTC
>TRBJ1-5|TRBV15|NA|NA|15
CATSRGADSSQPQHF
TGTGCCACCAGCAGAGGGGCGGACAGCAGTCAGCCCCAGCATTTT
>TRBJ2-5|TRBV9|few|TRBD2|18
CASSPRVGGLAGDETQYF
TGTGCCAGCAGCCCGAGAGTCGGGGGGCTAGCGGGAGACGAGACCCAGTACTTC
>TRBJ2-7|TRBV30|few|NA|11
CAWSPSYEQYF
TGTGCCTGGAGCCCTTCCTACGAGCAGTACTTC
>TRBJ2-2|TRBV12-3/TRBV12-4|NA|NA|15
CASSPQGSNTGELFF
TGTGCCAGCAGCCCCCAGGGCTCGAACACCGGGGAGCTGTTTTTT
>TRBJ2-5|TRBV20-1|NA|NA|12
CSAKSSEETQYF
TGCAGTGCTAAGAGTAGCGAAGAGACCCAGTACTTC
>TRBJ2-5|TRBV5-5|few|NA|17
CASSLANGGGGGETQYF
TGTGCCAGCAGCTTGGCCAACGGAGGGGGAGGTGGAGAGACCCAGTACTTC